One and the same sample provided the 9 T cell receptor beta chains below, sequenced in a study of T-cell memory formation after mild COVID-19. TCRdb reprocessed the 5' RACE reads via MiXCR and lists one record per CDR3 protein. The sample lists hundreds of thousands of distinct CDR3 sequences, about 20% occurring once. The sequencing sample was made of PBMCs or a T cell subset sorted from them (not recorded which). The source is an adult woman who had mild COVID-19 (a few samples of this study predate the infection). Cell type and time point are not known.

The chain carries TRBV7-8 and TRBJ1-1; a weak D match, TRBD1 (5 bases). CDR1 and CDR2 from the germline V gene are SGHVS and FQNEAQ. CDR3 length equals 14 residues. Trimming took 3 bases from V and 5 from J, leaving 13 bases between them. The CDR3 region has the DNA TGTGCCAGCAGCTTTTCCGGGGGAAGGACTGAAGCTTTCTTT. It translates to CASSFSGGRTEAFF.

The V gene is TRBV5-1, the J gene TRBJ1-1; no firm D call. CDR1 is SGHRS and CDR2 is YFSETQ in the germline V gene. CDR3 length equals 16 residues. Deletions cut 4 bases from V and 1 base from J, with 17 bases between. CDR3 DNA sequence: TGCGCCAGCAGCCGAACCGGAAAAGCAGAGAACACTGAAGCTTTCTTT. Translated, it gives CASSRTGKAENTEAFF.

This chain joins TRBV5-6 and TRBJ2-1; D possibly uses TRBD1 or TRBD2 (5 bases each). V was pared by 6 bases and J by 2 bases, with 18 bases between. Germline V lookup: CDR1 SGHDT, CDR2 YYEEEE. There are 16 residues in the CDR3. The CDR3 sequence is CASTTRGSPPYNEQFF. CDR3 bases: TGTGCCAGCACCACGAGGGGTAGCCCCCCCTACAATGAGCAGTTCTTC.

A few counts support this clonotype. The V gene is TRBV25-1, the J gene TRBJ2-7, with D possibly being TRBD1 (5 bases). With 1 base removed from V and 5 bases from J, the gap between germline ends came to 15 bases. This CDR3 contains 15 residues. The germline gives CDR1 MGHDK, CDR2 SYGVNS. The CDR3: CASSEWAGIRNEQYF. CDR3 DNA sequence: TGTGCCAGCAGTGAATGGGCAGGGATAAGGAACGAGCAGTACTTC.

The chain couples TRBV2 to TRBJ2-7; TRBD2 agrees at 16 bases. The CDR3 covers 17 residues. Germline V gives CDR1 SNHLY, CDR2 FYNNEI. J lost 4 bases, V lost 6 bases, and 9 bases had no gene match. CDR3 nucleotides: TGTGCCAGCAGGGCCGGGACTAGCGGGGGGGTCGGTTACGAGCAGTACTTC. Translating it yields CASRAGTSGGVGYEQYF.

The gene calls are TRBV30 and TRBJ2-2; the match to TRBD2 covers 9 bases. This CDR3 has 16 residues. Germline CDR1 is GTSNPN and CDR2 is SVGIG (reference sequence). V trimming: 7 bases; J trimming: 0 bases; junction bases outside the gene matches: 9. The chain's CDR3 is CASRVAGVANTGELFF. CDR3 nucleotides: TGTGCCTCCCGGGTAGCGGGAGTTGCGAACACCGGGGAGCTGTTTTTT.

This clonotype was found a few times. The chain has TRBV25-1 and TRBJ2-1; 10 nucleotides match TRBD2. CDR1 is MGHDK, CDR2 SYGVNS, per germline. The CDR3 is made up of 16 amino acids. The V and J ends lost 5 bases and 2 bases, in that order; junction bases with no gene match: 6. The CDR3 sequence: CASSSLAGETYNEQFF. CDR3 sequence (DNA): TGTGCCAGCAGTTCTCTAGCGGGAGAAACCTACAATGAGCAGTTCTTC.

This clonotype was seen more than once but under ten times. The chain uses TRBV2 and TRBJ1-3; 7 positions match TRBD1. This CDR3 region has 13 residues. V shed 6 bases and J 6 bases; nucleotides not matched to a gene: 5. Germline CDR1 SNHLY, CDR2 FYNNEI. The CDR3 coding sequence is TGTGCCAGCAGAGCTGACAGGGCAAACACCATATATTTT. Translation: CASRADRANTIYF.

The chain links TRBV7-6 to TRBJ1-3; a possible D gene is TRBD1 (6 bases). The germline V and J ends were trimmed by 2 bases and 0 bases, with 11 bases remaining between them. The CDR3 runs 16 residues. CDR1 is SGHVS and CDR2 is FNYEAQ in the germline V gene. CDR3 bases: TGTGCCAGCAGCTTAAAGGCACAGGGCTCTGGAAACACCATATATTTT. Translating it yields CASSLKAQGSGNTIYF.